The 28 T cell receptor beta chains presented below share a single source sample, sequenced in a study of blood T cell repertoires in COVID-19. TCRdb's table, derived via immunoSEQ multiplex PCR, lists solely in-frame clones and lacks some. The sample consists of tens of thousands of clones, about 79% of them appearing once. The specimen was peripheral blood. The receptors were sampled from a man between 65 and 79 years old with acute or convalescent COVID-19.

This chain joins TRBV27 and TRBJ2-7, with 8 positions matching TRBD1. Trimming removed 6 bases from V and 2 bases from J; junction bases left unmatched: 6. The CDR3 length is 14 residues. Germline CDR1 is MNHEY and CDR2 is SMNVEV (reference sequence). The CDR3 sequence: CASRIQGAAYEQYF. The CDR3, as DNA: TGTGCCAGCAGGATCCAGGGGGCCGCCTACGAGCAGTACTTC.

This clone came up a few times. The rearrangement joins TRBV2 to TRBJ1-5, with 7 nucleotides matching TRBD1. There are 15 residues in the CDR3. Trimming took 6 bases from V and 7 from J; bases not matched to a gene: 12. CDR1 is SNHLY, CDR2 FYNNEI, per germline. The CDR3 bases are TGTGCCAGCAGCTCCGGACAGGCGGTGGAACAGCCCCAGCATTTT. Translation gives CASSSGQAVEQPQHF.

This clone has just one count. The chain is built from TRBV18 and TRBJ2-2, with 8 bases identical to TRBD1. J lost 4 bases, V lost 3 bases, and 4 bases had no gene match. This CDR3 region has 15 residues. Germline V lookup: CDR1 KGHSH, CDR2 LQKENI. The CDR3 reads CASSPGQATTGELFF. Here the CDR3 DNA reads TGTGCCAGCTCACCGGGACAGGCGACCACCGGGGAGCTGTTTTTT.

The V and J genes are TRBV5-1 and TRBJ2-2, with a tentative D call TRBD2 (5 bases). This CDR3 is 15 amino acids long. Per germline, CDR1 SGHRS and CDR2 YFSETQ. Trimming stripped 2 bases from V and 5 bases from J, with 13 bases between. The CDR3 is CASSFITSATGELFF. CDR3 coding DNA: TGCGCCAGCAGCTTCATCACTAGTGCTACCGGGGAGCTGTTTTTT.

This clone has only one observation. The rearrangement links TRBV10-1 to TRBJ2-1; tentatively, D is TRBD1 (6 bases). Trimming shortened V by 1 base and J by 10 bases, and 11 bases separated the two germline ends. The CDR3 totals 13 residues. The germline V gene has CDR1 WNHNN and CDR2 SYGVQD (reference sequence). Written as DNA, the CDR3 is TGCGCCAGCAGTGAGTACAGGGTAGGCGAGCAGTTCTTC. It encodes CASSEYRVGEQFF.

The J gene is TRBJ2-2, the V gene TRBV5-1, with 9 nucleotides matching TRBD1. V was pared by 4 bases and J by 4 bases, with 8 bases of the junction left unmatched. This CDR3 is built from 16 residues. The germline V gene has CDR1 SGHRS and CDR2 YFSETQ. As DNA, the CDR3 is TGCGCCAGCAGCCCACTGGACAGGGGAGGCACCGGGGAGCTGTTTTTT. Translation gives CASSPLDRGGTGELFF.

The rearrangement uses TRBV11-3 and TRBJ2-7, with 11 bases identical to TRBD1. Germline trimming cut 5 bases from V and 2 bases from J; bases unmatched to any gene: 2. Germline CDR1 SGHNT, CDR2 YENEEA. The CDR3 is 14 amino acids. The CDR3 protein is CASSRGQGAYEQYF. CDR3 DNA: TGTGCCAGCAGCCGGGGACAGGGGGCCTACGAGCAGTACTTC.

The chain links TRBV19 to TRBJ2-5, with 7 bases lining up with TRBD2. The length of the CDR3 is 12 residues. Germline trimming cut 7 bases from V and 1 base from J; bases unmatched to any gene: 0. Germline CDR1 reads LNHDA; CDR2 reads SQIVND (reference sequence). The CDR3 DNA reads TGTGCCAGTACGGGGGGCCAAGAGACCCAGTACTTC. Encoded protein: CASTGGQETQYF. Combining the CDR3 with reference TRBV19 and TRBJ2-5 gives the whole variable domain DGGITQSPKYLFRKEGQNVTLSCEQNLNHDAMYWYRQDPGQGLRLIYYSQIVNDFQKGDIAEGYSVSREKKESFPLTVTSAQKNPTAFYLCASTGGQETQYFGPGTRLLVL.

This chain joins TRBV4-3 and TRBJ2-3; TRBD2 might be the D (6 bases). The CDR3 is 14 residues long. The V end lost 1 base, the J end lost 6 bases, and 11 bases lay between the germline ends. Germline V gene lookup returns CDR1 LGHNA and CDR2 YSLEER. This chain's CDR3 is CASSQGEELDTQYF. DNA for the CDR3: TGCGCCAGCAGCCAAGGGGAGGAGCTCGATACGCAGTATTTT.

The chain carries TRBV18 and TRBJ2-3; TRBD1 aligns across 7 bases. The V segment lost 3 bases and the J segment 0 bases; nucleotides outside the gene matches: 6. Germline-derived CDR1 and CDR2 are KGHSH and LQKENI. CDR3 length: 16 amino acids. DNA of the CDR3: TGTGCCAGCTCACCGGACAGGTTGGCCAGCACAGATACGCAGTATTTT. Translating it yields CASSPDRLASTDTQYF.

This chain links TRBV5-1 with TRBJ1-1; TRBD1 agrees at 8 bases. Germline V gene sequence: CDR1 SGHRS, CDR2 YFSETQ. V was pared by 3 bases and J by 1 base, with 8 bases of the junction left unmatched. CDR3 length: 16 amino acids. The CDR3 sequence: CASSSLQGDQNTEAFF. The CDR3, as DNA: TGCGCCAGCAGCTCACTACAGGGGGACCAGAACACTGAAGCTTTCTTT.

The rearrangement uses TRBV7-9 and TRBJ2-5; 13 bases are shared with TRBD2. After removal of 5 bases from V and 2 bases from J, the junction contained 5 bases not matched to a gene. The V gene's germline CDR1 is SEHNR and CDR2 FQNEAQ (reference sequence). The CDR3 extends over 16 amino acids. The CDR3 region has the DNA TGTGCCAGCAGCCTCCGGGGACTAGCGGGACAAGAGACCCAGTACTTC. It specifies CASSLRGLAGQETQYF.

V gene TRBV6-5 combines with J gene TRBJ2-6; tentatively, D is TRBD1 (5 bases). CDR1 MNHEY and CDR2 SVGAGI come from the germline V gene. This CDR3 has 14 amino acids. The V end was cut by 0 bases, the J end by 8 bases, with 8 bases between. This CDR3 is CASSYSRVPNVLTF. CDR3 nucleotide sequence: TGTGCCAGCAGTTACTCCAGGGTGCCCAACGTCCTGACTTTC.

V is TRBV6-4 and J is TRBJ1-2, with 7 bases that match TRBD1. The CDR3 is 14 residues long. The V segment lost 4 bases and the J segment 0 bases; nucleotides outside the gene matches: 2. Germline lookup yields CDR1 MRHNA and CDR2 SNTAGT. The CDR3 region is CASSAGTANYGYTF. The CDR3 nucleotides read TGTGCCAGCAGTGCCGGGACAGCTAACTATGGCTACACCTTC.

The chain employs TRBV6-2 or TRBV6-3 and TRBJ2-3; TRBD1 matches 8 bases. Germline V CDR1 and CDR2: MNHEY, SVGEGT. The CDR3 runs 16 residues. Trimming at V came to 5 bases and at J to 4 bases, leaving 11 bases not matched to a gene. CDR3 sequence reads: CASSNLDRGPPDTQYF. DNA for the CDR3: TGTGCCAGCAGTAACTTAGACAGGGGCCCACCAGATACGCAGTATTTT.

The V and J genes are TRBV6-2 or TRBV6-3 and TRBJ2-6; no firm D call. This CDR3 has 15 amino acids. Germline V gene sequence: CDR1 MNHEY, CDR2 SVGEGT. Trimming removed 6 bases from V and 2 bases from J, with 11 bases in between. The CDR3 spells CASSSPVTGANVLTF. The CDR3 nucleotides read TGTGCCAGCAGCAGCCCTGTGACTGGGGCCAACGTCCTGACTTTC.

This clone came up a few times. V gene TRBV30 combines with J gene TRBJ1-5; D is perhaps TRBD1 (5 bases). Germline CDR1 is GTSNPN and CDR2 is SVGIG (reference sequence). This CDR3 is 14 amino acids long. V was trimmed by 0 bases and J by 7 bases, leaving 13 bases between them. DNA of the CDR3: TGTGCCTGGAGTGTAGACAGCATCACCCAGCCCCAGCATTTT. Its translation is CAWSVDSITQPQHF.

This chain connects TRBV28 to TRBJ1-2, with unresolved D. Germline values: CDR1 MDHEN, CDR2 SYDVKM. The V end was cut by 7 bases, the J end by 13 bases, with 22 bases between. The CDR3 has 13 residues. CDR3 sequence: CASTPVPSRHGTF. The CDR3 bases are TGTGCCAGCACTCCCGTCCCCAGCAGGCACGGCACCTTC.

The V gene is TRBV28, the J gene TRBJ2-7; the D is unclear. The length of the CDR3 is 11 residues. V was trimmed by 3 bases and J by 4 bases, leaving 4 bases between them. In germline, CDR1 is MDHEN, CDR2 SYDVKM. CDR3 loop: CASSLRYEQYF. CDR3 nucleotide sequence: TGTGCCAGCAGTTTGCGGTACGAGCAGTACTTC.

Here the CDR3 DNA reads TGTGCCAGCAGTTTAGGGCGGGGGGCGAATTATGGCTACACCTTC. Translation gives CASSLGRGANYGYTF. The genes are TRBV28 and TRBJ1-2; D possibly corresponds to TRBD1 (6 bases). The germline V gene encodes CDR1 MDHEN and CDR2 SYDVKM. V lost 2 bases, J lost 5 bases, and 15 bases lay in between. This CDR3 is 15 amino acids long.

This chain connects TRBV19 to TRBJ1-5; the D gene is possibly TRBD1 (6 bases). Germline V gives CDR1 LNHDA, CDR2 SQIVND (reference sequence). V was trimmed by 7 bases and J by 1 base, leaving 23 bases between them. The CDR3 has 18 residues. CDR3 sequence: CASKWARGMDGSNQPQHF. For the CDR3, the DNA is TGTGCCAGTAAGTGGGCCAGGGGAATGGATGGAAGCAATCAGCCCCAGCATTTT.

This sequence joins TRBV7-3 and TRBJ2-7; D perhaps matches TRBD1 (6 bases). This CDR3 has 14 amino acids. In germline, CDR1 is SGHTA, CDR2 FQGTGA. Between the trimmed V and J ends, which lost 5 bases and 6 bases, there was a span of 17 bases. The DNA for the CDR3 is TGTGCCAGCAGCGCACAGGGTGGGGGCGGCGAGCAGTACTTC. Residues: CASSAQGGGGEQYF.

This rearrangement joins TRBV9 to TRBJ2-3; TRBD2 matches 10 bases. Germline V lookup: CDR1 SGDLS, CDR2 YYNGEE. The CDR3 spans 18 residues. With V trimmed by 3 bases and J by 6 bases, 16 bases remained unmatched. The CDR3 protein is CASSASRTSGRARDTQYF. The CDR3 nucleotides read TGTGCCAGCAGCGCCAGTAGGACCAGCGGGAGGGCCAGGGATACGCAGTATTTT.

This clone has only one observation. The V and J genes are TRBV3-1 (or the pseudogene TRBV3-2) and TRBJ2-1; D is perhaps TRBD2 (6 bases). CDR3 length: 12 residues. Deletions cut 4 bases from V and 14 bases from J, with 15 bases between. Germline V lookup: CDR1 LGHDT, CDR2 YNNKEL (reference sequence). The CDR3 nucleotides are TGTGCCAGCAGCCCGGGGGATCTCTGGAAGTTCTTC. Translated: CASSPGDLWKFF.

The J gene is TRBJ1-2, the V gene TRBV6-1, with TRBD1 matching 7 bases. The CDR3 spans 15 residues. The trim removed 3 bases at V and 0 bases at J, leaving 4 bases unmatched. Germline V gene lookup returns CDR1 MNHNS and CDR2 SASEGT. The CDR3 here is CASSELTGPNYGYTF. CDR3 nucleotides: TGTGCCAGCAGTGAGCTGACAGGGCCTAACTATGGCTACACCTTC.

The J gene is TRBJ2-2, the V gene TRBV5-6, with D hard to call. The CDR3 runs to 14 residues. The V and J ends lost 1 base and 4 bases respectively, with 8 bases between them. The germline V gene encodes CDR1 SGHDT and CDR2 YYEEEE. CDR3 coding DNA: TGTGCCAGCAGCTTGCGTTATAGCACCGGGGAGCTGTTTTTT. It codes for CASSLRYSTGELFF.

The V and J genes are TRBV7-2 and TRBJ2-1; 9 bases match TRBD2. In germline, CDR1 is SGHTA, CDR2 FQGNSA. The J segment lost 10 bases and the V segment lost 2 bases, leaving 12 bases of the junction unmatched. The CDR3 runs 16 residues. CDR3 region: CASSLMVLAGREEQFF. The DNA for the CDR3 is TGTGCCAGCAGCTTAATGGTTCTAGCGGGGAGGGAGGAGCAGTTCTTC.

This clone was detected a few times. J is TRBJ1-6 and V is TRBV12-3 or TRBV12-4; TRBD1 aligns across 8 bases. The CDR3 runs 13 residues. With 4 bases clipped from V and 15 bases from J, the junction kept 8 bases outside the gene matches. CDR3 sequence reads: CASSSRQGRILHF. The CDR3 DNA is TGTGCCAGCAGTTCCCGACAGGGGAGAATCCTCCACTTT.